These 11 T cell receptor beta chains originate from one sample sequenced in a study of OX40 agonist ivuxolimab in advanced cancers. The library was obtained by the immunoSEQ multiplex PCR assay. This is the immuneACCESS table as TCRdb keeps it, with only in-frame sequences that have V and J called. A part of the clones is gone; compared with another copy, unresolved V genes explain less than half, and the rest is unexplained. This sample comprises about 47,000 clones, roughly 84% of them detected only once. The biggest ten clones account for under 30% of the sample. The sample consisted of CD4+ or CD8+ T cells sorted from blood, taken in a trial of the OX40 agonist ivuxolimab. Source of these receptors: an adult with an advanced solid tumor such as melanoma, head and neck, liver or kidney cancer.

The chain links TRBV5-6 to TRBJ1-1, with 7 bases aligning to TRBD1. The length of the CDR3 is 15 residues. Trimming removed 1 base from V and 1 base from J; junction bases left unmatched: 4. The germline V gene has CDR1 SGHDT and CDR2 YYEEEE. The CDR3 is CASSLSYRGNTEAFF. DNA for the CDR3: TGTGCCAGCAGCTTGTCGTACAGGGGGAACACTGAAGCTTTCTTT.

The rearrangement uses TRBV19 and TRBJ2-7, with 10 positions matching TRBD1. V lost 7 bases, J lost 2 bases, and 5 bases stayed unmatched. Germline V lookup: CDR1 LNHDA, CDR2 SQIVND (reference sequence). This CDR3 is 14 amino acids long. The CDR3 is CASTDGTGAYEQYF. CDR3 sequence (DNA): TGTGCCAGTACCGACGGGACAGGGGCCTACGAGCAGTACTTC.

A remark on this clone: A read error is likely here: a far larger clone is one base away. This CDR3 is also generated by other DNA sequences in the sample. The genes are TRBV5-1 and TRBJ1-5; a possible D gene is TRBD1 (5 bases). The CDR3 covers 14 residues. CDR1 SGHRS and CDR2 YFSETQ come from the germline V gene. V lost 0 bases to trimming and J lost 6 bases, with 10 bases between them. As DNA, the CDR3 is TGCGCCAGCAGCTTGGCCGGGGACGGTCAGCCCCAGCATTTT. Protein product: CASSLAGDGQPQHF.

The CDR3 reads CASSTGWEAFF. The CDR3 nucleotides are TGTGCCAGTAGTACGGGGTGGGAAGCTTTCTTT. The rearrangement uses TRBV19 and TRBJ1-1; D ambiguous. This CDR3 spans 11 amino acids. Looked up from germline, CDR1 is LNHDA and CDR2 is SQIVND (reference sequence). V lost 4 bases and J 8 bases, leaving 8 bases between the germline ends.

V usage is TRBV4-3 and J usage is TRBJ2-3; TRBD1 aligns across 10 bases. The CDR3 extends over 16 amino acids. V was pared by 3 bases and J by 3 bases, with 6 bases of the junction left unmatched. The germline CDR1 and CDR2 sequences are LGHNA and YSLEER. This CDR3 is CASSHWTGGKTDTQYF. The CDR3 region has the DNA TGCGCCAGCAGCCATTGGACAGGGGGAAAGACAGATACGCAGTATTTT.

The chain employs TRBV4-1 and TRBJ2-7, with 7 bases fitting TRBD2. The V and J ends lost 0 bases and 3 bases, in that order; junction bases with no gene match: 8. Germline CDR1 MGHRA, CDR2 YSYEKL. This CDR3 has 16 residues. The CDR3 region has the DNA TGCGCCAGCAGCCAAGATTGGCGGGAGAGCTACTACGAGCAGTACTTC. Translation gives CASSQDWRESYYEQYF.

This chain uses TRBV27 with TRBJ1-6, with 10 bases fitting TRBD1. The germline CDR1 and CDR2 sequences are MNHEY and SMNVEV (reference sequence). V lost 6 bases to trimming and J lost 10 bases; unmatched junction nucleotides: 6. The CDR3 sequence is 14 residues long. For the CDR3, the DNA is TGTGCCAGCAGCCGGGACAGGGGTAGCTCACCCCTCCACTTT. Translated, it gives CASSRDRGSSPLHF.

This chain joins TRBV9 and TRBJ1-1; the match to TRBD1 covers 10 bases. Germline values: CDR1 SGDLS, CDR2 YYNGEE. This CDR3 contains 13 residues. The J segment lost 5 bases and the V segment lost 6 bases, leaving 4 bases of the junction unmatched. The CDR3 region is CASTGTGETEAFF. DNA for the CDR3: TGTGCCAGCACTGGGACAGGGGAGACTGAAGCTTTCTTT.

The genes are TRBV29-1 and TRBJ1-1; D not resolved. Germline CDR1 is SQVTM and CDR2 is ANQGSEA. CDR3 length: 12 amino acids. Deletions cut 7 bases from V and 6 bases from J, with 15 bases between. The CDR3 DNA reads TGCAGCGGTCGCGGGAAGTGGGCTGAAGCTTTCTTT. Its protein is CSGRGKWAEAFF.

This chain links TRBV7-9 with TRBJ2-7; a possible D gene is TRBD2 (7 bases). This CDR3 has 17 amino acids. CDR1 SEHNR and CDR2 FQNEAQ come from the germline V gene (reference sequence). V was cut by 4 bases and J by 0 bases, with 19 bases left in between. The CDR3 sequence: CASSSRGRSGNSYEQYF. Here the CDR3 DNA reads TGTGCCAGCAGCTCCAGGGGAAGGAGCGGGAACTCCTACGAGCAGTACTTC.

CDR3 DNA: TGTGCCAGCAGCTGGGGACAGGGAAACATTCAGTACTTC. Encoded protein: CASSWGQGNIQYF. The chain recombines TRBV13 with TRBJ2-4, with TRBD1 matching over 9 bases. Germline V gene sequence: CDR1 PRHDT, CDR2 FYEKMQ (reference sequence). This CDR3 is 13 amino acids long. V lost 4 bases to trimming and J lost 6 bases; unmatched junction nucleotides: 1.